This T cell receptor (beta chain) derives from a study of PD-1 blockade in classical Hodgkin lymphoma. Findings and caveats of the study: Patients with an early start, nivolumab under 1 year after ASCT, were excluded. Baseline diversity in complete responders resembled that of newly diagnosed patients. CD4+ but not CD8+ TCR diversity rose significantly by C4D1. Newly diagnosed patients reportedly had lower baseline TCR diversity than healthy donors.

The method was immunoSEQ multiplex PCR; TCRdb's version includes in-frame clones alone and lacks a portion of them. The table records 15,000 to 20,000 clones, less than 85% of them present only once. As regards this clone: Its target is unknown.

Described time point: cycle 4 day 1 (C4D1), after 6 weeks of nivolumab. Relapse was seen in all patients after autologous stem cell transplantation, and brentuximab vedotin exposure was variable. Negative selection with magnetic separation was used to purify CD4+ T cells from thawed PBMCs. Germline V gene sequence: CDR1 SEHNR, CDR2 FQNEAQ (reference sequence). Trimming stripped 4 bases from V and 8 bases from J, with 17 bases between. The CDR3 length is 15 residues. The sequence was obtained from a human donor with classical Hodgkin lymphoma. V is TRBV7-9 and J is TRBJ2-2; D gene unclear. Sample: CD4+ T cells from blood, taken before the fourth cycle of nivolumab. CDR3 sequence reads: CASSSRSLEPGELFF. The CDR3 DNA reads as TGTGCCAGCAGCTCCAGGAGCCTCGAGCCTGGGGAGCTGTTTTTT.